A selection of T cell receptor beta chains follows, all from one sample in a study of blood T cell repertoires in COVID-19. Produced via immunoSEQ multiplex PCR; TCRdb's table is partial and in-frame only. The top ten clones hold 5.6% of a sample with about 190,000 clones, roughly 88% of them seen once. The sequenced sample consisted of PBMCs or T cells enriched from blood (not recorded which). These receptors were collected from a man aged 35-49 years with acute COVID-19. The CDR3 runs from the conserved cysteine through the conserved F or W. The D gene is left open where the match is weak. The size field is filled for only some rows; it gives once, few, many or a size class.

d_call,clone_size,v_call,j_call,cdr3_nt,cdr3_aa
-,-,TRBV5-6,TRBJ1-5,TGTGCCAGCAGCTCTACTTTTGGAGGGGGCAATCAGCCCCAGCATTTT,CASSSTFGGGNQPQHF
-,-,TRBV4-1,TRBJ2-7,TGCGCCAGCAGCCAAGTCCCCAGCGGGCATAGAATCGAGCAGTACTTC,CASSQVPSGHRIEQYF
-,-,TRBV18,TRBJ2-7,TGTGCCAGCTCACCAGCGACAGACTACGAGCAGTACTTC,CASSPATDYEQYF
-,few,TRBV4-2,TRBJ2-3,TGTGCCAGCAGCCAAGTTGGGGGCCGGGATGATACGCAGTATTTT,CASSQVGGRDDTQYF
-,-,TRBV27,TRBJ2-1,TGTGCCAGCAGTTTATCGGGGGGGGCCCTCAATGAGCAGTTCTTC,CASSLSGGALNEQFF
-,-,TRBV3-1/TRBV3-2,TRBJ1-2,TGTGCCACCTTACACCTACAGGGAAATGGCTACACCTTC,CATLHLQGNGYTF
TRBD1,few,TRBV25-1,TRBJ1-1,TGTGCCACCAGACCACAGGGGCGGAACACTGAAGCTTTCTTT,CATRPQGRNTEAFF
TRBD2,-,TRBV2,TRBJ2-6,TGTGCCAGCATGCGACTAGCGGGTATCTCTGGGGCCAACGTCCTGACTTTC,CASMRLAGISGANVLTF
-,-,TRBV9,TRBJ2-2,TGTGCCAGCAGCGTAGAAGCTTACGTGAACACCGGGGAGCTGTTTTTT,CASSVEAYVNTGELFF
-,-,TRBV7-9,TRBJ2-7,TGTGCCAGCAGCTTAGTGTCCGGCTACGAGCAGTACTTC,CASSLVSGYEQYF
-,few,TRBV7-2,TRBJ1-4,TGTGCCAGCAGCTTCAGTGCAACTAATGAAAAACTGTTTTTT,CASSFSATNEKLFF
TRBD1,-,TRBV28,TRBJ2-5,TGTGCCAGCAGTTTAGGACAGGGACAAGAGACCCAGTACTTC,CASSLGQGQETQYF
-,-,TRBV3-1/TRBV3-2,TRBJ1-4,TGTGCCAGCAGCCAAATACAGGGACAACTGTTTTTT,CASSQIQGQLFF
-,-,TRBV16,TRBJ1-1,TGTGCCAGCAGCCAATTCGGGTCTGGTGAGGGTGGGGACACTGAAGCTTTCTTT,CASSQFGSGEGGDTEAFF
-,once,TRBV6-5,TRBJ1-1,TGTGCCAGCAGTTTTATAGGGGACAAGAACACTGAAGCTTTCTTT,CASSFIGDKNTEAFF
TRBD1,-,TRBV6-1,TRBJ1-3,TGTGCCAGCAGTGGCACCGGGACAGGGGGCACTGGAAACACCATATATTTT,CASSGTGTGGTGNTIYF
TRBD2,-,TRBV7-9,TRBJ2-1,TGTGCCAGCAGCTTAACGGGAGGGCCTATAGTAGACAGCTACAATGAGCAGTTCTTC,CASSLTGGPIVDSYNEQFF
-,once,TRBV28,TRBJ2-3,TGTGCCAGCAGTTTAGGTGCGGGAGATACGCAGTATTTT,CASSLGAGDTQYF
TRBD1,-,TRBV6-5,TRBJ2-5,TGTGCCAGCAGTTACGTAGGGGGCGTCCAAGAGACCCAGTACTTC,CASSYVGGVQETQYF
-,-,TRBV2,TRBJ2-2,TGTGCCAGCGCGGGGCAGAGAATAAACACCGGGGAGCTGTTTTTT,CASAGQRINTGELFF
TRBD2,-,TRBV7-9,TRBJ2-7,TGTGCCAGCAGCCCCGGGACTAGCTCGACAGGGATTTACGAGCAGTACTTC,CASSPGTSSTGIYEQYF
TRBD1,once,TRBV15,TRBJ2-2,TGTGCCACCAGCAGGCGAATGCAGGGGGCTGGCGGGGAGCTGTTTTTT,CATSRRMQGAGGELFF
TRBD2,-,TRBV19,TRBJ2-3,TGTGCCAGTAGCTTCGATAGCGGGAGGGCCACAGATACGCAGTATTTT,CASSFDSGRATDTQYF
-,-,TRBV30,TRBJ1-5,TGTGCCTGGAGTACGGGAAATCAGCCCCAGCATTTT,CAWSTGNQPQHF
TRBD2,few,TRBV6-5,TRBJ2-7,TGTGCCAGCATTCCCGCGATAGCGGGAGTGTACGAGCAGTACTTC,CASIPAIAGVYEQYF
TRBD1,-,TRBV10-2,TRBJ1-5,TGCGCCAGCAGTGAGTCGGGCACAGGGGAAAATCAGCCCCAGCATTTT,CASSESGTGENQPQHF
TRBD2,few,TRBV10-1,TRBJ2-5,TGCGCCAGCAGTGAGTCGTATCCAGCGGGAGGGCGAGAGACCCAGTACTTC,CASSESYPAGGRETQYF
-,-,TRBV4-3,TRBJ1-4,TGCGCCAGCAGCTCCCATCCGGGGACTAATGAAAAACTGTTTTTT,CASSSHPGTNEKLFF
-,-,TRBV27,TRBJ1-6,TGTGCCAGCAGTTTAAGCCCACAGGTTTCTAATTCACCCCTCCACTTT,CASSLSPQVSNSPLHF
TRBD2,-,TRBV19,TRBJ2-7,TGTGCCAGTAGCGGGGGGGAGGCCGAGCAGTACTTC,CASSGGEAEQYF